This entry lists 10 T cell receptor beta chains sequenced from one sample in a study of radiotherapy plus CTLA-4 blockade in lung cancer (dated by TCRdb to 2016 to 2019). Libraries were made using the immunoSEQ multiplex PCR assay. Not all clones reach the TCRdb copy of this immuneACCESS table, which keeps in-frame sequences only. Checked studies attribute under half of the gap to unresolved V genes and leave the rest unexplained. The sample data list about 85,000 clones, and approximately 86% of these were observed just once. The ten biggest clones cover approximately 2.2% of the sample. This sample comprised peripheral blood, obtained from a patient treated with radiotherapy plus ipilimumab. These receptors all stem from a human donor with non-small cell lung cancer who had a partial response to radiotherapy plus ipilimumab.

The chain has TRBV7-2 and TRBJ1-6, with D perhaps TRBD1 (6 bases). Germline V CDR1 and CDR2: SGHTA, FQGNSA. Trimming took off 1 base at V and 10 bases at J, with 11 bases between the two ends. CDR3 length equals 14 residues. The DNA of the CDR3 is TGTGCCAGCAGCTTAGGCAGGGGAAACTCACCCCTCCACTTT. Encoded protein: CASSLGRGNSPLHF.

The chain combines TRBV6-5 with TRBJ2-2; D possibly corresponds to TRBD1 (6 bases). The CDR3 contains 15 residues. V lost 7 bases to trimming and J lost 5 bases, with 17 bases between them. Germline CDR1 is MNHEY and CDR2 is SVGAGI. The CDR3 DNA follows: TGTGCCAGCACCCTAGAGGACAGTACAACCGGGGAGCTGTTTTTT. It yields the protein CASTLEDSTTGELFF.

This clone was detected a few times. The chain joins TRBV9 to TRBJ1-5; D is unresolved. Germline loops: CDR1 SGDLS, CDR2 YYNGEE. Trimming cost V 4 bases and J 5 bases, with 10 bases left between them. The CDR3 loop spans 13 amino acids. CDR3 sequence (DNA): TGTGCCAGCAGCCCTCGACAAGATCAGCCCCAGCATTTT. This encodes CASSPRQDQPQHF.

Of note for this clone: This CDR3 is also generated by other DNA sequences in the sample. The chain couples TRBV7-9 to TRBJ2-3, with 8 bases fitting TRBD2. The CDR3 has 12 amino acids. V shed 5 bases and J 6 bases; nucleotides not matched to a gene: 1. CDR1 and CDR2 (germline): SEHNR, FQNEAQ (reference sequence). The CDR3 spells CASSPGGDTQYF. The CDR3 region has the DNA TGTGCCAGCAGCCCGGGAGGGGATACGCAGTATTTT. Using reference TRBV7-9 and TRBJ2-3 for the parts outside the CDR3, the full variable domain is DTGVSQNPRHKITKRGQNVTFRCDPISEHNRLYWYRQTLGQGPEFLTYFQNEAQLEKSRLLSDRFSAERPKGSFSTLEIQRTEQGDSAMYLCASSPGGDTQYFGPGTRLTVL.

This clone was seen just once. The chain carries TRBV5-8 and TRBJ2-3, with D possibly TRBD2 on 5 matching bases. This CDR3 is built from 15 residues. V was pared by 2 bases and J by 4 bases, with 14 bases between. The V gene's germline CDR1 is SGHTS and CDR2 YDEGEE. CDR3 protein: CASSLVGGSADTQYF. The CDR3 region has the DNA TGTGCCAGCAGCTTAGTCGGCGGTAGCGCAGATACGCAGTATTTT.

This rearrangement joins TRBV5-4 to TRBJ2-1, with 10 bases aligning to TRBD2. Germline-derived CDR1 and CDR2 are SGHNT and YYREEE (reference sequence). This CDR3 region has 18 residues. Losses at the gene ends were 0 bases for V and 0 bases for J; bases not matched to a gene: 6. CDR3: CASSLELAGSSSYNEQFF. The DNA for the CDR3 is TGTGCCAGCAGCTTGGAACTAGCGGGAAGCAGCTCCTACAATGAGCAGTTCTTC.

This rearrangement joins TRBV7-2 to TRBJ1-5, with 8 nucleotides matching TRBD1. V was pared by 5 bases and J by 2 bases, with 5 bases of the junction left unmatched. This CDR3 has 15 residues. In germline, CDR1 is SGHTA, CDR2 FQGNSA. The CDR3 coding sequence is TGTGCCAGCAGCCAGACAGGGGTGGGCAATCAGCCCCAGCATTTT. This codes for CASSQTGVGNQPQHF.

The chain joins TRBV27 to TRBJ1-2, with 7 bases fitting TRBD1. Germline V gene data show CDR1 as MNHEY and CDR2 as SMNVEV (reference sequence). This CDR3 spans 14 amino acids. V lost 6 bases and J lost 2; bases outside the gene matches: 6. DNA of the CDR3: TGTGCCAGCAGCCCGACAGGGCTGAACTATGGCTACACCTTC. It translates to CASSPTGLNYGYTF.

This sequence joins TRBV7-9 and TRBJ1-2; D is unclear. This CDR3 contains 14 residues. V was clipped by 0 bases and J by 4 bases, with 9 bases between them. CDR1 SEHNR and CDR2 FQNEAQ come from the germline V gene (reference sequence). CDR3 nucleotide sequence: TGTGCCAGCAGCTTAGCGTCAGTTCCCTATGGCTACACCTTC. Its protein is CASSLASVPYGYTF.

The V and J genes are TRBV18 and TRBJ2-2; 8 nucleotides match TRBD1. Germline CDR1 reads KGHSH; CDR2 reads LQKENI. V dropped 3 bases and J dropped 6; count of bases not matched to a gene: 6. The CDR3 runs 15 residues. CDR3 residues: CASSPDRGVSGELFF. CDR3 DNA sequence: TGTGCCAGCTCACCCGACAGGGGAGTATCCGGGGAGCTGTTTTTT.